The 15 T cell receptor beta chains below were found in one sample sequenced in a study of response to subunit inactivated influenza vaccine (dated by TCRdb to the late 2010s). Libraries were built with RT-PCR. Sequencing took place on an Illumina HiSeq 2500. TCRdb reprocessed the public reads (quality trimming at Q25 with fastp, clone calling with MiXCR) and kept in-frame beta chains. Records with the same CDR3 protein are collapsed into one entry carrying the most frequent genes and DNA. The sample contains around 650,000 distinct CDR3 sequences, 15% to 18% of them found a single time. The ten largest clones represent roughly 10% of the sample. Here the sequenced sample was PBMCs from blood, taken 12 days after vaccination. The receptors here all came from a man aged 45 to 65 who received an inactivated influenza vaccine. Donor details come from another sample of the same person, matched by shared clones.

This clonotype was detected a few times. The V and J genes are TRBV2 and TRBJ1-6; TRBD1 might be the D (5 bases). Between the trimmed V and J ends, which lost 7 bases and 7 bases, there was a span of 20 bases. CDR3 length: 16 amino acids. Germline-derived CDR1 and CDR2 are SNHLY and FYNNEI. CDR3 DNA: TGTGCCAGCAACCTCCTTAGGGGCTCAGAGAATTCACCCCTCCACTTT. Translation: CASNLLRGSENSPLHF.

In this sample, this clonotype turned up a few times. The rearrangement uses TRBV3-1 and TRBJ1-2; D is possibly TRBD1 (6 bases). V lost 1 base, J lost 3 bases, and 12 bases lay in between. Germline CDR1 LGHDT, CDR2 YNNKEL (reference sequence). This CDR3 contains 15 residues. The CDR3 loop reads CASSQGRGIDYGYTF. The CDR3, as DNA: TGTGCCAGCAGCCAAGGAAGGGGGATCGACTATGGCTACACCTTC.

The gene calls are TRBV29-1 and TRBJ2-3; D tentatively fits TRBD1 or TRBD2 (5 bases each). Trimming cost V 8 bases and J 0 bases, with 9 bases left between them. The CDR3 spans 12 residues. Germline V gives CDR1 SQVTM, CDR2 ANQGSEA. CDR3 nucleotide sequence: TGCAGCCTGGGACGGAGCACAGATACGCAGTATTTT. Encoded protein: CSLGRSTDTQYF.

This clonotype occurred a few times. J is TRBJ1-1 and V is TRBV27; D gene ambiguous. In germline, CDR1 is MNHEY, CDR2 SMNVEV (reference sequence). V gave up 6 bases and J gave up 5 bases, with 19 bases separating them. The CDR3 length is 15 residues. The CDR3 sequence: CASSPDGFSWTEAFF. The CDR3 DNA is TGTGCCAGCAGCCCCGACGGTTTTTCTTGGACTGAAGCTTTCTTT.

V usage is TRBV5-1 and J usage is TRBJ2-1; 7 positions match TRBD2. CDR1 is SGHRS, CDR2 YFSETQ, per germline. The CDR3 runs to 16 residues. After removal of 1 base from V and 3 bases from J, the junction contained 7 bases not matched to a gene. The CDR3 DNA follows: TGCGCCAGCAGCTTGCTGGCGGGAGTGAACTACAATGAGCAGTTCTTC. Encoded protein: CASSLLAGVNYNEQFF.

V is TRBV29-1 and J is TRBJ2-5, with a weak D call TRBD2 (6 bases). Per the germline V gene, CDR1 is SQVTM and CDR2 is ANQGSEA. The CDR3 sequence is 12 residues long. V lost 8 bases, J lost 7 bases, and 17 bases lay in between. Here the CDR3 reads CSPRASEGTQYF. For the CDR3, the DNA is TGCAGCCCTAGGGCTAGCGAGGGGACCCAGTACTTC.

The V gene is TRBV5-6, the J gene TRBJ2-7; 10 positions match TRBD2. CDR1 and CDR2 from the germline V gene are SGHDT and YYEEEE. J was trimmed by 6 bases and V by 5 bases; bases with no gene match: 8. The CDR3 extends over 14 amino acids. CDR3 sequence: CASRISGRGAEQYF. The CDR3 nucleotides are TGTGCCAGCAGAATCAGCGGGAGGGGAGCCGAGCAGTACTTC.

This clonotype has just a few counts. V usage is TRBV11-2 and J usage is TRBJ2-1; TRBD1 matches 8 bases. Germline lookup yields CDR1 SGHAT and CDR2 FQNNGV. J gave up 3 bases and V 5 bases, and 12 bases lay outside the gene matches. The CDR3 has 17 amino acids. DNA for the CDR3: TGTGCCAGCAGCCAAAAACTCCGGACAGGGCTCTACAATGAGCAGTTCTTC. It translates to CASSQKLRTGLYNEQFF.

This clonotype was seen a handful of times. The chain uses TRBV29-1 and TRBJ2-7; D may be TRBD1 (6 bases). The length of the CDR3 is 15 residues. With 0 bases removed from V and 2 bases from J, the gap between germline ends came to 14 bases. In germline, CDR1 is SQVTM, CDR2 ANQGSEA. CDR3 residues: CSVEDRQGSTYEQYF. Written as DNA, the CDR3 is TGCAGCGTTGAAGATCGGCAGGGGTCCACCTACGAGCAGTACTTC.

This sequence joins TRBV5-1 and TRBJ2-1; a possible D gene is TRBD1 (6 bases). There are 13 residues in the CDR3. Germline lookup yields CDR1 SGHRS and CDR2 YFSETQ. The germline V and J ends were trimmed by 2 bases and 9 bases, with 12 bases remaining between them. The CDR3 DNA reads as TGCGCCAGCAGCTTTTCTACAGGGTTTGAGCAGTTCTTC. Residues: CASSFSTGFEQFF. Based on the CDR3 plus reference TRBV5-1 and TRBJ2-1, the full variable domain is KAGVTQTPRYLIKTRGQQVTLSCSPISGHRSVSWYQQTPGQGLQFLFEYFSETQRNKGNFPGRFSGRQFSNSRSEMNVSTLELGDSALYLCASSFSTGFEQFFGPGTRLTVL.

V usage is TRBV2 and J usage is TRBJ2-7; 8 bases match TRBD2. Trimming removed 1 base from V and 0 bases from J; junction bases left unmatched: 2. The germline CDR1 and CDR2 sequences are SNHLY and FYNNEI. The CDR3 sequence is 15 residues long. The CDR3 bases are TGTGCCAGCAGTGAAGAAAGCGGGAGCTCCTACGAGCAGTACTTC. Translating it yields CASSEESGSSYEQYF. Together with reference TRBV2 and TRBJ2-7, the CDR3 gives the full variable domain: EPEVTQTPSHQVTQMGQEVILRCVPISNHLYFYWYRQILGQKVEFLVSFYNNEISEKSEIFDDQFSVERPDGSNFTLKIRSTKLEDSAMYFCASSEESGSSYEQYFGPGTRLTVT.

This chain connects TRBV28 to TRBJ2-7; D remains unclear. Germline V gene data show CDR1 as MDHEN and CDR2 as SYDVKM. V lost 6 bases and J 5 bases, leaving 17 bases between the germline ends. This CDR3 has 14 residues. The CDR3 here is CASRKEPQSDEQYF. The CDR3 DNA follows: TGTGCCAGCAGAAAGGAACCCCAATCCGACGAGCAGTACTTC.

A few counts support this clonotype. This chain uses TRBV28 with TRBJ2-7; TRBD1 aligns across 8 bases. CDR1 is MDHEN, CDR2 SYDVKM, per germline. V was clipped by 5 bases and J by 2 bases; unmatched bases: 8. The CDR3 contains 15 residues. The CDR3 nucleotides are TGTGCCAGCAGTGCGACCGGGACAGGAACCTACGAGCAGTACTTC. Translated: CASSATGTGTYEQYF.

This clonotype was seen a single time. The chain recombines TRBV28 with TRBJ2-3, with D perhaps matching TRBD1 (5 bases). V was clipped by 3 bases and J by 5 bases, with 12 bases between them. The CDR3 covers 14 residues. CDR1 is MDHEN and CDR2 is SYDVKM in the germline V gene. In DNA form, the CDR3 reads TGTGCCAGCAGTTTTTTGACAAGGGGAGATACGCAGTATTTT. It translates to CASSFLTRGDTQYF.

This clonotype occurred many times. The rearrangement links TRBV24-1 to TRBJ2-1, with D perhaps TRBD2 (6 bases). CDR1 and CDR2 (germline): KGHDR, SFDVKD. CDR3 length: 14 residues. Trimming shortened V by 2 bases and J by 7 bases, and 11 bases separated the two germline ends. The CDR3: CATSDSFSGNEQFF. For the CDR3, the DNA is TGTGCCACCAGTGATTCTTTTAGCGGAAATGAGCAGTTCTTC.